The 27 T cell receptor beta chains presented below share a single source sample, sequenced in a study of Ad26.COV2.S vaccination and SARS-CoV-2 variants (TCRdb year 2021). What the treatment or condition label conveys for this sample: around 19 received Ad26.COV2.S at low or high dose, single or two shots; several received placebo; per-sample allocation not given. Repertoires of vaccine and placebo recipients were sequenced from samples taken on day 63 after the first injection. Library prep was done by the immunoSEQ multiplex PCR assay. This is the immuneACCESS table as TCRdb keeps it, with only in-frame sequences that have V and J called. A part of the clones is gone; compared with another copy, unresolved V genes explain less than half, and the rest is unexplained. In all, the sample holds 300,000 to 500,000 clones, and roughly nine tenths of those were seen once. Roughly 3% of the sample is in the top ten clones.

Sequencing was performed on peripheral blood, taken in a trial of Ad26.COV2.S vaccine versus placebo. The receptors were sampled from a person between 18 and 65 years old who received the Ad26.COV2.S COVID-19 vaccine or a placebo.

This clone was recorded only once. The J gene is TRBJ1-4, the V gene TRBV6-5; 7 bases match TRBD1. V lost 2 bases to trimming and J lost 2 bases; unmatched junction nucleotides: 2. Germline V gives CDR1 MNHEY, CDR2 SVGAGI. This CDR3 contains 15 residues. The CDR3 loop reads CASSYGTATNEKLFF. CDR3 in DNA: TGTGCCAGCAGTTACGGGACAGCGACTAATGAAAAACTGTTTTTT.

The chain uses TRBV19 and TRBJ2-5, with D maybe TRBD2 (9 bases). CDR3 length: 15 amino acids. Per germline, CDR1 LNHDA and CDR2 SQIVND (reference sequence). V was shortened by 6 bases and J by 9 bases, with 23 bases between the two germline ends. The CDR3 sequence is CASSRGLAGPTAQYF. For the CDR3, the DNA is TGTGCCAGTAGCAGGGGGCTAGCGGGGCCTACGGCCCAGTACTTC.

This CDR3 reads CASSFVIGEKLFF. DNA for the CDR3: TGTGCCAGCAGCTTTGTAATAGGGGAAAAACTGTTTTTT. The rearrangement joins TRBV7-9 to TRBJ1-4; D gene uncertain. Trimming stripped 3 bases from V and 8 bases from J, with 10 bases between. CDR3 length equals 13 residues. In germline, CDR1 is SEHNR, CDR2 FQNEAQ (reference sequence).

V gene TRBV4-1 combines with J gene TRBJ2-5; D remains ambiguous. In germline, CDR1 is MGHRA, CDR2 YSYEKL. V lost 0 bases to trimming and J lost 2 bases, with 13 bases between them. The CDR3 loop spans 16 amino acids. This CDR3 is CASSQDYWATQETQYF. DNA for the CDR3: TGCGCCAGCAGCCAAGATTATTGGGCGACTCAAGAGACCCAGTACTTC.

The chain uses TRBV5-1 and TRBJ2-7; D may correspond to TRBD1 or TRBD2 (5 bases each). This CDR3 region has 13 residues. Deletions cut 0 bases from V and 9 bases from J, with 13 bases between. Germline CDR1 SGHRS, CDR2 YFSETQ. The CDR3 DNA is TGCGCCAGCAGCTTGGCCGGGGCCCGGGGGCAGTACTTC. As protein: CASSLAGARGQYF. The full variable domain, completed using reference TRBV5-1 and TRBJ2-7, is KAGVTQTPRYLIKTRGQQVTLSCSPISGHRSVSWYQQTPGQGLQFLFEYFSETQRNKGNFPGRFSGRQFSNSRSEMNVSTLELGDSALYLCASSLAGARGQYFGPGTRLTVT.

The genes are TRBV6-5 and TRBJ1-2, with D maybe TRBD1 (5 bases). CDR3 size: 12 residues. CDR1 is MNHEY, CDR2 SVGAGI, per germline. V lost 6 bases and J lost 8, with 13 bases in between. CDR3 sequence (DNA): TGTGCCAGCAGCTCTTCGGGGGAGGGCTACACCTTC. This codes for CASSSSGEGYTF.

This chain connects TRBV12-3 or TRBV12-4 to TRBJ2-2; 7 bases agree with TRBD1. The CDR3 length is 13 residues. V lost 5 bases and J lost 8; bases outside the gene matches: 5. CDR3 coding DNA: TGTGCCAGCAGTCCGTGGGACAGAGGGGAGCTGTTTTTT. This codes for CASSPWDRGELFF.

V and J are TRBV11-2 and TRBJ1-4, with a tentative D call TRBD1 (6 bases). The CDR3 has 15 residues. Germline CDR1 SGHAT, CDR2 FQNNGV. The V end was cut by 5 bases, the J end by 3 bases, with 13 bases between. CDR3 nucleotide sequence: TGTGCCAGCAGCCGAGGGGGAGGGGCTAATGAAAAACTGTTTTTT. This translates into CASSRGGGANEKLFF.

This chain links TRBV19 with TRBJ1-5; TRBD1 might be the D (6 bases). The CDR3 sequence is 14 residues long. Germline V gene sequence: CDR1 LNHDA, CDR2 SQIVND (reference sequence). V lost 4 bases to trimming and J lost 7 bases, with 14 bases between them. CDR3 bases: TGTGCCAGTAGTACTACAGGGTCGGCCCAGCCCCAGCATTTT. This sequence encodes CASSTTGSAQPQHF.

This sequence joins TRBV11-2 and TRBJ2-1, with TRBD1 matching 10 bases. Germline-derived CDR1 and CDR2 are SGHAT and FQNNGV. Unmatched junction bases numbered 11, after V lost 7 bases and J lost 5 bases. The CDR3 is 16 residues long. Here the CDR3 reads CASTKESGTGDNEQFF. The DNA of the CDR3 is TGTGCCAGCACCAAGGAATCCGGGACAGGGGACAATGAGCAGTTCTTC.

CDR3 sequence: CAWEPWGQGIGGEQFF. CDR3 bases: TGTGCCTGGGAACCCTGGGGACAGGGCATTGGTGGTGAGCAGTTCTTC. The chain carries TRBV30 and TRBJ2-1, with 9 nucleotides matching TRBD1. The CDR3 totals 16 residues. Losses at the gene ends were 5 bases for V and 9 bases for J; bases not matched to a gene: 17. Germline CDR1 and CDR2: GTSNPN and SVGIG (reference sequence).

V is TRBV6-2 or TRBV6-3 and J is TRBJ1-1, with 9 bases identical to TRBD1. The ends lost 0 bases at V and 3 bases at J; junction bases unmatched: 5. Germline V gene lookup returns CDR1 MNHEY and CDR2 SVGEGT. The CDR3 spans 16 residues. The CDR3 bases are TGTGCCAGCAGTTACTCGAAGGACAGGGGATACACTGAAGCTTTCTTT. It encodes CASSYSKDRGYTEAFF.

This chain links TRBV2 with TRBJ2-5; the D is unclear. Germline CDR1 is SNHLY and CDR2 is FYNNEI. V lost 7 bases and J 2 bases, leaving 5 bases between the germline ends. CDR3 length: 11 amino acids. This chain's CDR3 is CASNDQETQYF. The CDR3 bases are TGTGCCAGCAATGATCAAGAGACCCAGTACTTC. The full variable domain, in which reference TRBV2 and TRBJ2-5 provide the parts outside the CDR3, is EPEVTQTPSHQVTQMGQEVILRCVPISNHLYFYWYRQILGQKVEFLVSFYNNEISEKSEIFDDQFSVERPDGSNFTLKIRSTKLEDSAMYFCASNDQETQYFGPGTRLLVL.

The chain has TRBV15 and TRBJ1-1; D gene unclear. Germline V gene data show CDR1 as LNHNV and CDR2 as YYDKDF (reference sequence). The CDR3 is 12 residues long. V lost 8 bases to trimming and J lost 3 bases, with 10 bases between them. CDR3: CATGEWDTEAFF. In nucleotides, the CDR3 is TGTGCCACCGGGGAATGGGACACTGAAGCTTTCTTT.

This chain links TRBV7-9 with TRBJ1-1; D is perhaps TRBD1 (6 bases). The V end lost 5 bases, the J end lost 5 bases, and 12 bases lay between the germline ends. The CDR3 is made up of 13 amino acids. Germline CDR1 is SEHNR and CDR2 is FQNEAQ (reference sequence). The CDR3 DNA reads as TGTGCCAGCAGCGCCGAAGGGGGTACTGAAGCTTTCTTT. Its translation is CASSAEGGTEAFF.

The rearrangement links TRBV27 to TRBJ1-2; D call uncertain. The CDR3 extends over 15 amino acids. V was clipped by 6 bases and J by 0 bases, with 14 bases between them. Germline CDR1 is MNHEY and CDR2 is SMNVEV (reference sequence). CDR3 sequence: CASSPGGTANYGYTF. The CDR3 DNA reads TGTGCCAGCAGCCCTGGCGGAACAGCTAACTATGGCTACACCTTC.

V gene TRBV7-9 combines with J gene TRBJ1-5; no clear D. CDR3 length equals 11 residues. CDR1 is SEHNR, CDR2 FQNEAQ, per germline (reference sequence). The V end was cut by 4 bases, the J end by 11 bases, with 9 bases between. The CDR3 sequence is CASSSGGTQHF. Written as DNA, the CDR3 is TGTGCCAGCAGCTCCGGAGGGACCCAGCATTTT.

The chain carries TRBV7-6 and TRBJ2-1; TRBD2 agrees at 11 bases. This CDR3 has 13 amino acids. J was trimmed by 8 bases and V by 4 bases; bases with no gene match: 1. Germline values: CDR1 SGHVS, CDR2 FNYEAQ. The CDR3 region has the DNA TGTGCCAGCAGCTATAGCGGGGGGGATGAGCAGTTCTTC. It is translated as CASSYSGGDEQFF.

The chain employs TRBV27 and TRBJ1-2; 8 bases match TRBD1. The CDR3 length is 13 residues. Germline V gene sequence: CDR1 MNHEY, CDR2 SMNVEV (reference sequence). J lost 3 bases, V lost 6 bases, and 3 bases had no gene match. CDR3 residues: CASSVTGDYGYTF. The DNA for the CDR3 is TGTGCCAGCAGCGTGACAGGGGACTATGGCTACACCTTC.

The rearrangement joins TRBV7-8 to TRBJ1-2; a weak D match, TRBD1 (5 bases). The germline gives CDR1 SGHVS, CDR2 FQNEAQ. This CDR3 has 15 residues. Trimming stripped 5 bases from V and 5 bases from J, with 18 bases between. CDR3 sequence: CASSPRNAGTYGYTF. The CDR3 bases are TGTGCCAGCAGCCCCAGAAATGCAGGGACTTATGGCTACACCTTC.

In its sample, this clone was seen a few times. The chain joins TRBV7-2 to TRBJ2-2; tentative D call: TRBD2 (6 bases). Trimming shortened V by 5 bases and J by 5 bases, and 18 bases separated the two germline ends. Germline V gene lookup returns CDR1 SGHTA and CDR2 FQGNSA. The CDR3 runs to 16 residues. The CDR3 DNA reads TGTGCCAGCAGCGTTACCCCGGGGGATGGAACCGGGGAGCTGTTTTTT. Translating gives CASSVTPGDGTGELFF. The whole variable domain, remainder taken from reference TRBV7-2 and TRBJ2-2, is GAGVSQSPSNKVTEKGKDVELRCDPISGHTALYWYRQSLGQGLEFLIYFQGNSAPDKSGLPSDRFSAERTGGSVSTLTIQRTQQEDSAVYLCASSVTPGDGTGELFFGEGSRLTVL.

V usage is TRBV7-9 and J usage is TRBJ1-5; perhaps TRBD1 as D (6 bases). This CDR3 has 14 amino acids. CDR1 is SEHNR, CDR2 FQNEAQ, per germline (reference sequence). V was trimmed by 10 bases and J by 0 bases, leaving 13 bases between them. CDR3 bases: TGTGCCACAACAAGACAGGATAGCAATCAGCCCCAGCATTTT. This gives the protein CATTRQDSNQPQHF.

The V gene is TRBV19, the J gene TRBJ2-5; D perhaps matches TRBD1 (6 bases). Germline V gives CDR1 LNHDA, CDR2 SQIVND (reference sequence). The CDR3 runs 15 residues. V dropped 5 bases and J dropped 5 bases, with 18 bases sitting between them. CDR3 coding DNA: TGTGCCAGTAGTTTGGGGCAGGGGAGTCCGGAGACCCAGTACTTC. Translating it yields CASSLGQGSPETQYF. Full variable domain (rest looked up from reference TRBV19 and TRBJ2-5): DGGITQSPKYLFRKEGQNVTLSCEQNLNHDAMYWYRQDPGQGLRLIYYSQIVNDFQKGDIAEGYSVSREKKESFPLTVTSAQKNPTAFYLCASSLGQGSPETQYFGPGTRLLVL.

This rearrangement joins TRBV3-1 (or the pseudogene TRBV3-2) to TRBJ2-7; D gene unclear. CDR1 is LGHDT, CDR2 YNNKEL, per germline (reference sequence). V shed 1 base and J shed 2 bases, with 12 bases lying between them. This CDR3 is built from 15 residues. The CDR3 coding sequence is TGTGCCAGCAGCCAAGTACCCAGGCTAGCCTACGAGCAGTACTTC. This translates into CASSQVPRLAYEQYF.

This clone was counted once. The chain joins TRBV21-1 to TRBJ2-5; the table names TRBD2, a call not compared with the DNA. TRBV21-1 is labeled a pseudogene. CDR3 length: 13 amino acids. The DNA for the CDR3 is TGTGCCAGCAGCAGCCATGTCCCCGGGGCCCAGTACTTC. It is translated as CASSSHVPGAQYF.

The chain has TRBV5-1 and TRBJ1-4; TRBD1 agrees at 10 bases. The CDR3 consists of 14 residues. From germline, CDR1 is SGHRS and CDR2 YFSETQ. J was trimmed by 7 bases and V by 3 bases; bases with no gene match: 3. The CDR3 bases are TGCGCCAGCAGCTCGGACAGGGGGAGTGAAAAACTGTTTTTT. Its translation is CASSSDRGSEKLFF.

V usage is TRBV10-3 and J usage is TRBJ1-1; D is possibly TRBD1 (5 bases). The ends were cut back, 0 bases at V and 2 bases at J, with 10 bases in the middle. The CDR3 runs to 15 residues. The germline V gene encodes CDR1 ENHRY and CDR2 SYGVKD. The CDR3 region has the DNA TGTGCCATCAGTGAGTCGGGGGGGAAAAACACTGAAGCTTTCTTT. It specifies CAISESGGKNTEAFF.